This entry concerns a single TCR beta chain. Its antigen is unidentified. The sample is drawn from a study of a mutant IDH1 vaccine in newly diagnosed glioma. About the study: Vaccine administration was initiated 4-6 weeks following radiotherapy alone, or with temozolomide cycles. Treated individuals were around 60% male and roughly 40% female, averaging approximately 40 years of age. Before enrollment, the patients had been treated with radiotherapy alone, temozolomide alone, or both together. Most of them had received both. V12 occurred at week 35 and V13 at week 47.

Sample time point: week 35, safety follow-up. Doses consisted of 300 ug of mutant IDH1 20-mer peptide each, paired with topical imiquimod. Only in-frame clones appear in the TCRdb table, and some are missing; sequencing was by immunoSEQ multiplex PCR. The repertoire holds fewer than 55,000 clones, with around 81% as singletons. The trim removed 2 bases at V and 7 bases at J, leaving 10 bases unmatched. The CDR3 is 16 residues long. Germline CDR1 reads SGHTA; CDR2 reads FQGNSA. This clonotype originated in a woman between 40 and 55 years old with glioma. Some clones in this sample may be carry-over from other donors' samples. Here the sequenced sample was PBMCs, taken from a glioma patient whose treatment included an IDH1 peptide vaccine. The V and J genes are TRBV7-2 and TRBJ2-3; 9 bases fit TRBD2. CDR3 sequence (DNA): TGTGCCAGCAGCTTAACGGCGGGAGGGCCGGGGAATACGCAGTATTTT. Translated, it gives CASSLTAGGPGNTQYF.